This T cell receptor beta chain was found in a study of OX40 agonist ivuxolimab in advanced cancers. The overall study: With ivuxolimab, an agonistic anti-OX40 (CD134) antibody, patients were treated. Partial responses were seen in three patients, one with hepatocellular carcinoma and two with cutaneous melanoma.

CDR3 length: 11 amino acids. V gave up 8 bases and J gave up 1 base, with 5 bases separating them. Germline assignment: CDR1 MDHEN and CDR2 SYDVKM. Sequenced by immunoSEQ multiplex PCR; TCRdb stores in-frame clones only, minus some. The repertoire includes approximately 80,000 clones, 75% to 95% of them detected once, and 0.4% to 0.55% sits in the top ten. The sample was CD4+ or CD8+ T cells sorted from blood, taken in a trial of the OX40 agonist ivuxolimab. The V gene is TRBV28, the J gene TRBJ2-5; D not resolved. The TCR sequence derives from an adult with an advanced solid tumor such as melanoma, head and neck, liver or kidney cancer. The CDR3 protein is CASGIQETQYF. DNA of the CDR3: TGTGCCAGCGGGATCCAAGAGACCCAGTACTTC.